The present entry profiles one TCR beta chain with its context. These data belong to a study of blood T cell repertoires in COVID-19. As for the study in general: In each case, the material was cDNA or gDNA derived from T cells, B-cell-depleted T cells, or PBMCs.

Clones were read by immunoSEQ multiplex PCR, and TCRdb kept only the in-frame ones, dropping some. The sample consists of about 130,000 clones, roughly 72% of them appearing once. Trimming removed 5 bases from V and 2 bases from J; junction bases left unmatched: 5. The CDR3 contains 17 residues. Germline V gene sequence: CDR1 MGHRA, CDR2 YSYEKL. V usage is TRBV4-1 and J usage is TRBJ2-3, with 15 bases matching TRBD2. The TCR originated in a human donor in a cohort sampled during active COVID-19. Sequencing input: peripheral blood. The CDR3 region is CASSIGTSGGFTDTQYF. Written as DNA, the CDR3 is TGCGCCAGCAGCATCGGGACTAGCGGGGGGTTCACAGATACGCAGTATTTT.